The present T cell receptor beta chain was sequenced within a study of T cell responses to AZD1222 COVID-19 vaccine. Libraries were prepared by immunoSEQ multiplex PCR; TCRdb keeps only in-frame clonotypes and omits some of them. The sample includes around 120,000 clones, approximately 86% of them seen just once. Broader study findings: It should be noted that donors were predominantly white British and more often female, and clonal diversity was possibly underestimated. Repertoires were collected only later (after the peak T cell response had occurred).

With V trimmed by 0 bases and J by 2 bases, 4 bases remained unmatched. This CDR3 has 16 amino acids. CDR1 is SGDLS and CDR2 is YYNGEE in the germline V gene. Details on this clone: The antigen is undetermined.

The sample here was peripheral blood, taken on day 0 of AZD1222 vaccination. The receptor comes from an adult in good health. The chain couples TRBV9 to TRBJ2-5, with 10 bases identical to TRBD2. For the CDR3, the DNA is TGTGCCAGCAGCGTAGGGTATAGCGGGGGGCAAGAGACCCAGTACTTC. Its translation is CASSVGYSGGQETQYF.